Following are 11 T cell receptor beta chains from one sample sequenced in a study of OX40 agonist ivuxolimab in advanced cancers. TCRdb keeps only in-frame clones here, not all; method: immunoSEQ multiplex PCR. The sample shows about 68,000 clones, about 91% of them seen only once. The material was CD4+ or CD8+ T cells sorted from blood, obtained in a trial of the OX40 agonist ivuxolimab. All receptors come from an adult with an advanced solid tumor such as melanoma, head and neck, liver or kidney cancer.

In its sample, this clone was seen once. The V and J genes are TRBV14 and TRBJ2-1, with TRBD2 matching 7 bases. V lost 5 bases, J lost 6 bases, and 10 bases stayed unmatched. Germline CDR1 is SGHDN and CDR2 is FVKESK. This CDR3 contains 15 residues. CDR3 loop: CASSALRTRGNEQFF. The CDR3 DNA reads TGTGCCAGCAGCGCACTAAGGACTAGGGGCAATGAGCAGTTCTTC.

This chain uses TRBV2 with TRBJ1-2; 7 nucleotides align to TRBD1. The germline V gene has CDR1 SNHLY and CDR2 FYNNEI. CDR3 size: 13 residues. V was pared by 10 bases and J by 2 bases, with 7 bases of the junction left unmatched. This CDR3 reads CAIRQGPNYGYTF. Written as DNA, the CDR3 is TGTGCCATCCGACAGGGCCCCAACTATGGCTACACCTTC.

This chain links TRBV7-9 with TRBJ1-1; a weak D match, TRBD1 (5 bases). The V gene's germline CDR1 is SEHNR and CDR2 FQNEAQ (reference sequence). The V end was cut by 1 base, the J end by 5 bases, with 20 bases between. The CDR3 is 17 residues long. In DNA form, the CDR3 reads TGTGCCAGCAGCTTAGGTCCTCCAGGGTATTGGGGAACTGAAGCTTTCTTT. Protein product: CASSLGPPGYWGTEAFF.

The CDR3: CASRQTGENFYGYTF. The CDR3 nucleotides are TGTGCCAGCAGACAGACAGGGGAGAATTTCTATGGCTACACCTTC. The chain recombines TRBV6-5 with TRBJ1-2; 8 nucleotides align to TRBD1. V lost 6 bases to trimming and J lost 4 bases; unmatched junction nucleotides: 10. The germline gives CDR1 MNHEY, CDR2 SVGAGI. CDR3 length: 15 residues.

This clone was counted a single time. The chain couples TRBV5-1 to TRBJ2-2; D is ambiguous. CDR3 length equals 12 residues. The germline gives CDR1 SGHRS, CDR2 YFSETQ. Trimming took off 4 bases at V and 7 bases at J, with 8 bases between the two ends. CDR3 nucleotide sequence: TGCGCCAGCAGCCGCAACGACGGGGAGCTGTTTTTT. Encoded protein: CASSRNDGELFF.

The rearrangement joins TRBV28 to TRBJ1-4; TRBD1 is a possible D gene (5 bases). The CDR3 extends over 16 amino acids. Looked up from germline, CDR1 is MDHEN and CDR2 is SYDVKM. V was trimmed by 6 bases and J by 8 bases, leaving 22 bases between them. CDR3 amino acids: CASRAGGGAVGEKLFF. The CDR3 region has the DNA TGTGCCAGCAGGGCTGGTGGGGGTGCGGTGGGGGAAAAACTGTTTTTT. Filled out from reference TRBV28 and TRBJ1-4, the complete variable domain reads DVKVTQSSRYLVKRTGEKVFLECVQDMDHENMFWYRQDPGLGLRLIYFSYDVKMKEKGDIPEGYSVSREKKERFSLILESASTNQTSMYLCASRAGGGAVGEKLFFGSGTQLSVL.

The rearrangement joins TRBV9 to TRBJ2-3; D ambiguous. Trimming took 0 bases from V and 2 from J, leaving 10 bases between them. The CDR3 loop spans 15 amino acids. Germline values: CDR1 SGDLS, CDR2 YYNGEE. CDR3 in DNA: TGTGCCAGCAGCGTAGATCTGCCCCCCACAGATACGCAGTATTTT. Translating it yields CASSVDLPPTDTQYF.

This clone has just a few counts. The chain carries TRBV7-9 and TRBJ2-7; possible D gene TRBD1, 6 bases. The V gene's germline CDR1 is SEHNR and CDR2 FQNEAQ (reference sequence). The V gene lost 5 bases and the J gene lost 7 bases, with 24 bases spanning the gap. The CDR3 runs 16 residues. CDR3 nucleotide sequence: TGTGCCAGCAGCCCCAGGGCGGTCCAGGGGTCTGGGGAGCAGTACTTC. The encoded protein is CASSPRAVQGSGEQYF.

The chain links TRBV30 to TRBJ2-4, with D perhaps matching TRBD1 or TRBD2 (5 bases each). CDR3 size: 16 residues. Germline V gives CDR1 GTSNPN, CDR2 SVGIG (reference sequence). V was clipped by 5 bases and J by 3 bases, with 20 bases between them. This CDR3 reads CAWGTGLLEGKNIQYF. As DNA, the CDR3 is TGTGCCTGGGGTACAGGACTTCTCGAGGGCAAAAACATTCAGTACTTC.

CDR3 nucleotide sequence: TGTGCCAGCAGCGACCGGGACAGGGGCCACTACGAGCAGTACTTC. As protein: CASSDRDRGHYEQYF. The chain employs TRBV27 and TRBJ2-7; 10 bases align to TRBD1. Germline V gene sequence: CDR1 MNHEY, CDR2 SMNVEV (reference sequence). After removal of 6 bases from V and 3 bases from J, the junction contained 8 bases not matched to a gene. The CDR3 has 15 residues.

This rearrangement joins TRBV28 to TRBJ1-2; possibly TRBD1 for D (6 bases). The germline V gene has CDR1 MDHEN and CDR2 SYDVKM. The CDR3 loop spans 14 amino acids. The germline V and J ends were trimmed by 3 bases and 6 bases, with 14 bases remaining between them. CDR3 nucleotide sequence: TGTGCCAGCAGTTTTTGGGGGGCTCATAATGGCTACACCTTC. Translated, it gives CASSFWGAHNGYTF.